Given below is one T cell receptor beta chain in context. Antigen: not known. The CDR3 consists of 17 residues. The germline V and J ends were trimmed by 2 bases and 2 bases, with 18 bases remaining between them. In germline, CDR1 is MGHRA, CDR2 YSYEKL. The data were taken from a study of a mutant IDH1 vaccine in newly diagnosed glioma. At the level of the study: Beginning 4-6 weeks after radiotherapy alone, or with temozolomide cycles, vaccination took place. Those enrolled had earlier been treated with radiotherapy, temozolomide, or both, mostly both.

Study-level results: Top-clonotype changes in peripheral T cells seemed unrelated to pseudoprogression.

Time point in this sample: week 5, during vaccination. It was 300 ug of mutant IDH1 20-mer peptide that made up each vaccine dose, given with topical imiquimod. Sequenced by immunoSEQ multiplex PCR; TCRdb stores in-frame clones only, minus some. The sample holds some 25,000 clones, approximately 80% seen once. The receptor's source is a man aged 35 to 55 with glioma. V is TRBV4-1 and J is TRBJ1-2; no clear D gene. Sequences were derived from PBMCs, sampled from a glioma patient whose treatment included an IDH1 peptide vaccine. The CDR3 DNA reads TGCGCCAGCAGCCAACCCGGGCAGACGTACGCCAACTATGGCTACACCTTC. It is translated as CASSQPGQTYANYGYTF.